The entry that follows covers one T cell receptor beta chain sequence. What this receptor recognizes is not known. The input lacks base qualities; no much larger clone sits a single base away. V is shortened by 2 bases, J by 4 bases, and the region joining them spans 5 bases. Looking up the germline V gene (reference sequence) yields CDR1 LNHDA and CDR2 SQIVND. The CDR3 starts with the cysteine, ends with the phenylalanine, and has 12 residues. Only the CDR3 DNA is retained, 36 bases long and in frame from the first base. The Qiagen DNeasy kit was used to extract genomic DNA both from unsorted PBMCs and from the negatively selected CD4+ and CD8+ fractions. Using primers that anneal to V and J segments, immunoSEQ multiplex PCR amplified the TCR beta CDR3 regions. A synthetic immune receptor repertoire was used to minimize amplification bias, and any residual bias was removed computationally once sequencing was done. As for the authors' bioinformatics: Custom Python scripts were used to quantify repertoire diversity as the Shannon entropy index. Unsorted, CD4+ and CD8+ repertoires were analyzed separately, except in combined analyses where CD4+ and CD8+ sequences were merged in silico. A clone counted as expanded when the clone's frequency after treatment rose at least 2-fold relative to C1D1, and clones undetected at baseline were given a pseudocount of 0.5. Clones with 0 or 1 copy at C1D1 were defined as singleton clones, while clones with 2 or more copies were defined as non-singleton clones. Clones expanded in unsorted samples were labelled as CD4+, CD8+ or unknown by matching protein sequences in sorted samples from the same patient. Wilcoxon tests on paired samples were used to test diversity changes from C1D1 to C4D1. This immuneACCESS table, as held by TCRdb, lists in-frame sequences with V and J called but not all clones. Of the missing ones, under half trace to an unresolved V gene in checked studies; the others have no known cause. That table furnishes V, J and clone size, whereas the DNA furnished D and trimming. The sample table lists more than 30,000 clones, 82% of them with a count of one. In total, the top ten clones hold around a third of the sample.

The record originates from a study of PD-1 blockade in classical Hodgkin lymphoma (dated by TCRdb to 2018 to 2021). Broadly, across the study: Nivolumab dosing was 3 mg/kg intravenously every 2 weeks, continuing until either disease progression or unacceptable toxicity. A peripheral blood immune signature of response to PD-1 blockade in classical Hodgkin lymphoma was defined using TCR beta sequencing and CyTOF.

What the work shows at the level of the full study, not this receptor alone: Baseline TCR diversity was reported as lower in newly diagnosed patients than in healthy donors, and lower still in relapsed/refractory patients. Trial patients achieving complete response had baseline diversity similar to newly diagnosed patients, whereas partial responders and progressors had significantly lower diversity. By C4D1, a significant rise was seen in CD4+ TCR diversity but not in CD8+ TCR diversity (p=0.0027 vs p=0.16), and the rise was most apparent among complete responders (p=0.02). The study was limited to a single clinical trial cohort, and causes of repertoire differences, possibly disease activity or prior therapy, remained undefined. Diversity was lower in patients who began nivolumab less than 1 year after ASCT, so these patients were left out of later analyses to avoid confounding by immune reconstitution.

The time point label, read with the paper, signifies: cycle 1 day 1 (C1D1), immediately before nivolumab initiation. All trial patients had relapsed after autologous stem cell transplantation, with cohorts A, B and C differing in prior brentuximab vedotin exposure. A total of roughly 57 patients with relapsed/refractory classical Hodgkin lymphoma made up the trial cohort, and each patient's best overall response was complete response, partial response or progressive disease. Single-agent nivolumab was administered to trial patients in the multi-cohort phase II CheckMate 205 trial. Best overall response was determined by an independent review committee according to the 2007 International Working Group response criteria. Trial PBMCs were collected immediately before nivolumab initiation (C1D1) and during therapy at cycle 2 day 1 and cycle 4 day 1. Peripheral blood was collected in 8 mL Vacutainer Cell Preparation Tubes, from which PBMCs were isolated by centrifugation and then cryopreserved.

The clonotype comes from a human donor with classical Hodgkin lymphoma. The chain is encoded by TRBV19 joined to TRBJ2-5, and perhaps TRBD1 as D gene, on 5 matching bases. The sequences come from peripheral blood mononuclear cells (PBMCs), collected at baseline. The CDR3 region: CASSIQGETQYF. DNA sequence: TGTGCCAGTAGTATACAGGGAGAGACCCAGTACTTC.